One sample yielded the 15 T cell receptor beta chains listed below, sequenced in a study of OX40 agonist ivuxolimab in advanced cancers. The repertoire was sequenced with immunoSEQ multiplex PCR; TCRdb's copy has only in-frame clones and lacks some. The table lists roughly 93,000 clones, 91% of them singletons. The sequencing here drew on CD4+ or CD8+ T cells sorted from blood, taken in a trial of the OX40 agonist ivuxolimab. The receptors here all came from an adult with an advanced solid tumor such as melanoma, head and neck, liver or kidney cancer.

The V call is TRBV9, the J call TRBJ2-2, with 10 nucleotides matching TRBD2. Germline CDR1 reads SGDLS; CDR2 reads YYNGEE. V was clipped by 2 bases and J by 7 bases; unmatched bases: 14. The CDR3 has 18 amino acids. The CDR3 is CASSVEISGRLGGGELFF. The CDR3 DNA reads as TGTGCCAGCAGCGTTGAAATTAGCGGGAGGCTGGGGGGCGGGGAGCTGTTTTTT.

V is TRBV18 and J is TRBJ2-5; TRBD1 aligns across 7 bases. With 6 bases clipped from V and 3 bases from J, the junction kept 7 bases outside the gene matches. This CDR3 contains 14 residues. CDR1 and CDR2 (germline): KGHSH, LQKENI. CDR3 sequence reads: CASSERGGEETQYF. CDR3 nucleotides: TGTGCCAGCTCGGAGAGAGGGGGCGAAGAGACCCAGTACTTC. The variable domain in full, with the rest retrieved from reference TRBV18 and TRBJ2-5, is NAGVMQNPRHLVRRRGQEARLRCSPMKGHSHVYWYRQLPEEGLKFMVYLQKENIIDESGMPKERFSAEFPKEGPSILRIQQVVRGDSAAYFCASSERGGEETQYFGPGTRLLVL.

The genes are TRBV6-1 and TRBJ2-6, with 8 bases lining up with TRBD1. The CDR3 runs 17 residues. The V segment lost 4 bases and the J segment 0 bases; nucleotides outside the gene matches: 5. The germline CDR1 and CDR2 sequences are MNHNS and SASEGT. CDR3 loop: CASSGWGQASGANVLTF. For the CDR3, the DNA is TGTGCCAGCAGTGGGTGGGGACAGGCCTCTGGGGCCAACGTCCTGACTTTC.

The CDR3 DNA reads as TGCGCCAGCGCCGGGCTTACGAGCTCCTACGAGCAGTACTTC. The encoded protein is CASAGLTSSYEQYF. The chain combines TRBV5-1 with TRBJ2-7, with D unresolved. The CDR3 is 14 amino acids. Trimming pared 7 bases from V and 0 bases from J, leaving 14 bases between. Germline CDR1 is SGHRS and CDR2 is YFSETQ. The entire variable domain, with the rest obtained from reference TRBV5-1 and TRBJ2-7, is as follows: KAGVTQTPRYLIKTRGQQVTLSCSPISGHRSVSWYQQTPGQGLQFLFEYFSETQRNKGNFPGRFSGRQFSNSRSEMNVSTLELGDSALYLCASAGLTSSYEQYFGPGTRLTVT.

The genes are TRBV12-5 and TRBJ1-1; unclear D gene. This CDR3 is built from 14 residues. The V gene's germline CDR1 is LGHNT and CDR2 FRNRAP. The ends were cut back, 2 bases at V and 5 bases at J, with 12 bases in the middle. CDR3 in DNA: TGTGCTAGTGGTTTGTTGGGCAGTTGGACTGAAGCTTTCTTT. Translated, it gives CASGLLGSWTEAFF.

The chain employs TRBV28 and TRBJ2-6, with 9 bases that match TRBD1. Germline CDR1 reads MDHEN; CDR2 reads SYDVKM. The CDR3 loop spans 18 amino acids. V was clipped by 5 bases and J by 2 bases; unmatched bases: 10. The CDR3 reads CASSPGTGRATGANVLTF. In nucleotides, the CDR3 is TGTGCCAGCAGTCCAGGGACAGGGAGGGCTACTGGGGCCAACGTCCTGACTTTC.

CDR3 amino acids: CASSLDRDYGYTF. The CDR3 coding sequence is TGTGCCAGCAGCTTGGACAGAGACTATGGCTACACCTTC. V gene TRBV5-4 combines with J gene TRBJ1-2; unclear D gene. Germline CDR1 is SGHNT and CDR2 is YYREEE (reference sequence). The V end was cut by 0 bases, the J end by 3 bases, with 6 bases between. This CDR3 has 13 amino acids.

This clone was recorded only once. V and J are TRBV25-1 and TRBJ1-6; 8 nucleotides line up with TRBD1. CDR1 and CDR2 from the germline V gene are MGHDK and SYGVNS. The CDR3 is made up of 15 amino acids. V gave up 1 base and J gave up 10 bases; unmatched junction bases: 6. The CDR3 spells CASSEWRTGRSPLHF. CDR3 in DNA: TGTGCCAGCAGTGAATGGCGGACAGGGAGGTCACCCCTCCACTTT.

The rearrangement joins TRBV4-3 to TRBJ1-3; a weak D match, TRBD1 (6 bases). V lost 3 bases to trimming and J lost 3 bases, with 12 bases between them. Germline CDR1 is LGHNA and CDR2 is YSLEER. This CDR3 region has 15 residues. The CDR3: CASSQAGAYGNTIYF. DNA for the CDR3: TGCGCCAGCAGCCAGGCAGGGGCTTATGGAAACACCATATATTTT.

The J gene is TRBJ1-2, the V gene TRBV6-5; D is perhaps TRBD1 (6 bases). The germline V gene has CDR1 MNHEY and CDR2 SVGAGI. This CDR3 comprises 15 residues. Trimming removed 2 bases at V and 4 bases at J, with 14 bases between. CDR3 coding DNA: TGTGCCAGCAGTTACCTTCCGGACAGCCGCTATGGCTACACCTTC. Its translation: CASSYLPDSRYGYTF.

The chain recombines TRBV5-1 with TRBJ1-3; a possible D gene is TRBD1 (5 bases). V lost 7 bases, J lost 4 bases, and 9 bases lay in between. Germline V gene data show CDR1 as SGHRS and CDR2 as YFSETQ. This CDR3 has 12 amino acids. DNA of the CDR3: TGCGCCAGCCAAGACAGCGGAAACACCATATATTTT. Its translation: CASQDSGNTIYF.

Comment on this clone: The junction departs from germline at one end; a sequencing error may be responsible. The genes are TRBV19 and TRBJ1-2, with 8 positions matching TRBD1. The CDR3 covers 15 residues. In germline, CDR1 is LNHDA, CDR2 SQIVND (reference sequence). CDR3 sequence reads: CASSGDRGTKYGYTF. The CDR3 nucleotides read TGTGCCAGTAGTGGCGACAGGGGCACTAAGTATGGCTACACCTTC.

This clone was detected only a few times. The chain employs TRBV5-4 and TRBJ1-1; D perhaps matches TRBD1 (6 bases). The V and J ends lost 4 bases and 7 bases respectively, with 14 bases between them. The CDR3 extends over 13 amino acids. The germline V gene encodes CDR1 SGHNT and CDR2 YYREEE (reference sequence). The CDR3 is CASSTEQGIEAFF. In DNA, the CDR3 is TGTGCCAGCAGCACCGAACAGGGAATTGAAGCTTTCTTT. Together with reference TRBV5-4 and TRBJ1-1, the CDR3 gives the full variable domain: ETGVTQSPTHLIKTRGQQVTLRCSSQSGHNTVSWYQQALGQGPQFIFQYYREEENGRGNFPPRFSGLQFPNYSSELNVNALELDDSALYLCASSTEQGIEAFFGQGTRLTVV.

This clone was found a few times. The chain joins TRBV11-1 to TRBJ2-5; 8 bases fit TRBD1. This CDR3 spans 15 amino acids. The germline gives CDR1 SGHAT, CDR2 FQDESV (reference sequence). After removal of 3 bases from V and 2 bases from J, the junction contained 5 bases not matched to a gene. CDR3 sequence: CASSFRRGPQETQYF. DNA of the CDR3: TGTGCCAGCAGCTTCCGCAGGGGGCCACAAGAGACCCAGTACTTC.

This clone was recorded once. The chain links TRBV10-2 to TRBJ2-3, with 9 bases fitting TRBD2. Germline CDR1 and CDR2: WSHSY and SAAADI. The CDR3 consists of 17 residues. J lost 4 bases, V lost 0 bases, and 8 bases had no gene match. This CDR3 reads CASSESGGRAMADTQYF. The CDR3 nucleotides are TGCGCCAGCAGTGAGTCTGGCGGGAGGGCCATGGCAGATACGCAGTATTTT.